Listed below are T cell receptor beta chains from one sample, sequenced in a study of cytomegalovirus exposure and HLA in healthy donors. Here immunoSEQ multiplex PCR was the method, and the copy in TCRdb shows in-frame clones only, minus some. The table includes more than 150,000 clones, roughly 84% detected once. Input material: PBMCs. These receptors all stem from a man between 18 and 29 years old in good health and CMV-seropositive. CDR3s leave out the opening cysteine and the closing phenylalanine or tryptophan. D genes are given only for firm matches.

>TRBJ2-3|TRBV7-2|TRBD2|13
ASSGGLALADTQY
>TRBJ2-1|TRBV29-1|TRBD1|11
SVDRETFNEQF
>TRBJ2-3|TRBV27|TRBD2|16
ASSLSSGVAGVTDTQY
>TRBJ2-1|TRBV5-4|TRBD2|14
ASSEPGGTSVDEQF
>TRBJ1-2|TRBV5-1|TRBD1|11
ASSYGTGYGYT
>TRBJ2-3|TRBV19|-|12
ASTLGLHTDTQY
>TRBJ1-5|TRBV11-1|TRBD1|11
ASSLQGDQPQH
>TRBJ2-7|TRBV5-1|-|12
ASSHSGSSYEQY
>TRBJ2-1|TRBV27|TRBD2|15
ASGTSGLAGEYNEQF
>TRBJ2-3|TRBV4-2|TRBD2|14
ASSHRTSGSLDTQY
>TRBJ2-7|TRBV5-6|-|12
ASSLATRGYEQY
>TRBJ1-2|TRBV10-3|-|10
AIRPEDYGYT
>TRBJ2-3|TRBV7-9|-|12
ASSPGAYEDTQY
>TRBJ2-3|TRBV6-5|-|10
AISAPGGTQY
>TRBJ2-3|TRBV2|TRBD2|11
ATLLAGEDTQY
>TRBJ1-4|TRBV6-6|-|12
ASSSGTHNEKLF
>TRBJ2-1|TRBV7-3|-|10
ASSLVSNEQF
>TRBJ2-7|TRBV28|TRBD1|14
ASSSLTGKTSYEQY
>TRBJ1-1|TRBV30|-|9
AWSGQTEAF
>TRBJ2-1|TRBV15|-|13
AIRPRGGAPDEQF
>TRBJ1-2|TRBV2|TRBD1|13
ASSEGQGFNYGYT
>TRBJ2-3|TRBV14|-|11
ASSQVGLDTQY
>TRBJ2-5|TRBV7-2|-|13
ASNPETSSRETQY
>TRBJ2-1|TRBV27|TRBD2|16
ASSLSGNRDYQSNEQF
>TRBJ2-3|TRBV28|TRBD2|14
ASSARTSREADTQY
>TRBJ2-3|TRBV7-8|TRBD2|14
ASSRGTSVSTDTQY
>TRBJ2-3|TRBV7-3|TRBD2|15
ASSLTAGTSSTDTQY
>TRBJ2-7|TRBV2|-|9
ASSEHYEQY
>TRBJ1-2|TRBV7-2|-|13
ASSLAGGAYYGYT
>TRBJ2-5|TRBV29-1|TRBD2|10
SVVRGRETQY
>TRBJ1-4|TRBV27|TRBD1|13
ASSSYRGGVEKLF
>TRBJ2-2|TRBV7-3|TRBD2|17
ASSLSRLAGRPNTGELF
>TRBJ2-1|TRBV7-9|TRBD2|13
ASSLRGSSYNEQF
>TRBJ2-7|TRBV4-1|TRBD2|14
ASSQAPGLVAYEQY
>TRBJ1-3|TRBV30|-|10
AREGGGNTIY
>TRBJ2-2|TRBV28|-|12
ASSLGTNTGELF
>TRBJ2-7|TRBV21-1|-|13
ASSKVRDRGYEQY
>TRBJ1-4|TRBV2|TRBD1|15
ASSPPRQGTTNEKLF
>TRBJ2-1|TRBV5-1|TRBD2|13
ASSLEGGRGDEQF
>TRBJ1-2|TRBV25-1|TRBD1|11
ASGDRGLGGYT
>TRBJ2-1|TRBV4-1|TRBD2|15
ASSHPAAGGPVNEQF
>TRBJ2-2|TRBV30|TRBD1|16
AWSVEGTGGAFSGELF
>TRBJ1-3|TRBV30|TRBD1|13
AWSALTGPGNTIY
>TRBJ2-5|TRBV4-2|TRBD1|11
ASSPGQSETQY
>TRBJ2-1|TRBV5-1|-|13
ASSRTRSSYNEQF
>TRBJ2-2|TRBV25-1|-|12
ASSEYRTGGELF
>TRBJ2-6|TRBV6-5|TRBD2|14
ASSYGGVGGANVLT
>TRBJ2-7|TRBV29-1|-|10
SVGIVGGEQY
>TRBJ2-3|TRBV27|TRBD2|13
ASSRSLAGSDTQY